This T cell receptor beta chain was sequenced during a study of identical twins. The V gene's germline CDR1 is SGHDN and CDR2 FVKESK. The V end lost 4 bases, the J end lost 6 bases, and 14 bases lay between the germline ends. The CDR3 sequence is 14 residues long. One entry per CDR3 protein, called by TCRdb with MiXCR from the 5' RACE reads. The table includes approximately 600,000 distinct CDR3 sequences, over 8.5% detected once. The data were also submitted as part of a second study, on yellow fever vaccine responses in identical twins.

The sequence derives from a young woman in good health. The sample taken for sequencing was PBMCs. The V gene is TRBV14, the J gene TRBJ2-3; D is possibly TRBD1 (5 bases). The CDR3 here is CASSLPLDSDTQYF. The CDR3 DNA is TGTGCCAGCAGCCTCCCGCTAGACAGTGATACGCAGTATTTT.